These 9 T cell receptor beta chains were sequenced from one sample in a study of T cells in localized non-small cell lung cancer. Sequencing used immunoSEQ multiplex PCR; TCRdb keeps in-frame clones, though not all of them. The sample lists more than 30,000 clones; around 84% were seen once. The sequenced sample was peripheral blood, obtained before any cancer treatment. Receptors originate from a male donor at least 60 years old with stage III lung adenocarcinoma.

The rearrangement uses TRBV7-3 and TRBJ2-2; either TRBD1 or TRBD2 may supply D (6 bases each). The germline V gene encodes CDR1 SGHTA and CDR2 FQGTGA. The CDR3 runs to 15 residues. V lost 8 bases and J 7 bases, leaving 20 bases between the germline ends. This chain's CDR3 is CASGGPSGADGELFF. CDR3 DNA: TGTGCCAGCGGGGGCCCCTCGGGGGCGGACGGGGAGCTGTTTTTT.

This chain connects TRBV27 to TRBJ2-7; 10 positions agree with TRBD2. The length of the CDR3 is 17 residues. CDR1 and CDR2 from the germline V gene are MNHEY and SMNVEV (reference sequence). With 6 bases clipped from V and 4 bases from J, the junction kept 15 bases outside the gene matches. The CDR3 region is CASSRNQRTSGGYEQYF. CDR3 bases: TGTGCCAGCAGCAGAAACCAACGGACTAGCGGAGGTTACGAGCAGTACTTC.

The chain couples TRBV5-1 to TRBJ2-2, with D possibly matching TRBD2 (6 bases). V shed 4 bases and J shed 2 bases, with 12 bases lying between them. The CDR3 is 15 residues long. CDR1 is SGHRS and CDR2 is YFSETQ in the germline V gene. CDR3 protein: CASSRPGLNTGELFF. The CDR3 DNA reads TGCGCCAGCAGCCGCCCGGGACTTAACACCGGGGAGCTGTTTTTT. Combining the CDR3 with reference TRBV5-1 and TRBJ2-2 gives the whole variable domain KAGVTQTPRYLIKTRGQQVTLSCSPISGHRSVSWYQQTPGQGLQFLFEYFSETQRNKGNFPGRFSGRQFSNSRSEMNVSTLELGDSALYLCASSRPGLNTGELFFGEGSRLTVL.

The genes are TRBV2 and TRBJ2-3; possibly TRBD2 for D (6 bases). V dropped 6 bases and J dropped 4 bases, with 20 bases sitting between them. The germline CDR1 and CDR2 sequences are SNHLY and FYNNEI. CDR3 length equals 16 residues. This CDR3 is CASRETGVAAADTQYF. Written as DNA, the CDR3 is TGTGCCAGCAGGGAAACGGGGGTAGCAGCAGCAGATACGCAGTATTTT.

The chain carries TRBV7-2 and TRBJ1-6, with 7 bases identical to TRBD1. With 4 bases clipped from V and 6 bases from J, the junction kept 0 bases outside the gene matches. The CDR3 runs to 13 residues. CDR1 is SGHTA and CDR2 is FQGNSA in the germline V gene. CDR3 DNA: TGTGCCAGCAGCTACAGGGGTAATTCACCCCTCCACTTT. The encoded protein is CASSYRGNSPLHF.

The genes are TRBV5-1 and TRBJ2-6; 10 bases map to TRBD1. Unmatched junction bases numbered 6, after V lost 3 bases and J lost 0 bases. This CDR3 is built from 18 residues. CDR1 is SGHRS and CDR2 is YFSETQ in the germline V gene. This chain's CDR3 is CASSSGQGVVSGANVLTF. The CDR3 DNA reads as TGCGCCAGCAGCTCCGGACAGGGGGTGGTCTCTGGGGCCAACGTCCTGACTTTC. Variable domain in full (rest from reference TRBV5-1 and TRBJ2-6): KAGVTQTPRYLIKTRGQQVTLSCSPISGHRSVSWYQQTPGQGLQFLFEYFSETQRNKGNFPGRFSGRQFSNSRSEMNVSTLELGDSALYLCASSSGQGVVSGANVLTFGAGSRLTVL.

This clone has a single count. The chain employs TRBV27 and TRBJ2-5, with TRBD2 as a possible D gene (6 bases). Germline V lookup: CDR1 MNHEY, CDR2 SMNVEV (reference sequence). CDR3 length equals 14 residues. Trimming left V 3 bases short and J 4 bases short, with 12 bases between. The CDR3 bases are TGTGCCAGCAGTTTTCTAGAGGGAGGAGAGACCCAGTACTTC. Amino acid sequence: CASSFLEGGETQYF.

The J gene is TRBJ2-1, the V gene TRBV28; TRBD2 is a possible D gene (6 bases). Trimming shortened V by 6 bases and J by 6 bases, and 6 bases separated the two germline ends. The CDR3 extends over 11 amino acids. Germline CDR1 reads MDHEN; CDR2 reads SYDVKM. CDR3 nucleotides: TGTGCCAGCAGGACTAGCAATGAGCAGTTCTTC. This sequence encodes CASRTSNEQFF.

The chain employs TRBV7-9 and TRBJ2-7; D remains unclear. Germline CDR1 SEHNR, CDR2 FQNEAQ (reference sequence). V gave up 2 bases and J gave up 4 bases, with 3 bases separating them. The CDR3 covers 11 residues. CDR3 sequence: CASSLYYEQYF. The CDR3 DNA reads TGTGCCAGCAGCTTATATTACGAGCAGTACTTC.